Listed below are T cell receptor beta chains from one sample, sequenced in a study of blood T cell repertoires in COVID-19. The repertoire was sequenced with immunoSEQ multiplex PCR; TCRdb's copy has only in-frame clones and lacks some. The sample shows under 200,000 clones, roughly 75% of them seen only once. The sample taken for sequencing was peripheral blood. All receptors derive from a man aged 65 to 79 with active or convalescent COVID-19. Both conserved end residues are trimmed from each CDR3. Each record gives: V gene, J gene, CDR3 protein.

v_gene: TRBV6-2/TRBV6-3
j_gene: TRBJ2-7
CDR3aa: ASSYPPFPSGRDLYEQY

v_gene: TRBV6-5
j_gene: TRBJ2-7
CDR3aa: ASSLRVPHEQY

v_gene: TRBV27
j_gene: TRBJ2-3
CDR3aa: ASSLWAGADTQY

v_gene: TRBV18
j_gene: TRBJ2-2
CDR3aa: ASSPRGGLIGELF

v_gene: TRBV27
j_gene: TRBJ2-5
CDR3aa: ASSLGSGTGSETQY

v_gene: TRBV28
j_gene: TRBJ1-6
CDR3aa: ASSSGSPYNSPLH

v_gene: TRBV11-2
j_gene: TRBJ2-3
CDR3aa: ASSLVLGGGGRTPDTQY

v_gene: TRBV5-1
j_gene: TRBJ1-2
CDR3aa: ASTSGERYYGYT

v_gene: TRBV11-2
j_gene: TRBJ2-5
CDR3aa: ASSTTGTEETQY

v_gene: TRBV20-1
j_gene: TRBJ2-3
CDR3aa: SASSSGGTDTQY

v_gene: TRBV7-7
j_gene: TRBJ2-7
CDR3aa: ASSFLPGTSGAYEQY

v_gene: TRBV6-2/TRBV6-3
j_gene: TRBJ2-3
CDR3aa: ASSYRGTVGTDTQY

v_gene: TRBV7-8
j_gene: TRBJ1-1
CDR3aa: ASSPGLANTEAF

v_gene: TRBV2
j_gene: TRBJ2-2
CDR3aa: ASSYGTSTGELF

v_gene: TRBV5-1
j_gene: TRBJ1-1
CDR3aa: ASSLELQEAF

v_gene: TRBV6-5
j_gene: TRBJ2-2
CDR3aa: ASIAGRGGELF

v_gene: TRBV15
j_gene: TRBJ2-5
CDR3aa: ATSRDREETQY

v_gene: TRBV10-1
j_gene: TRBJ2-7
CDR3aa: ASSPSGSLEQY

v_gene: TRBV7-9
j_gene: TRBJ2-6
CDR3aa: ASRTAREKAGANVLT

v_gene: TRBV18
j_gene: TRBJ1-2
CDR3aa: ASSPTTGDYGYT

v_gene: TRBV19
j_gene: TRBJ2-3
CDR3aa: ASRTRTGVADTQY

v_gene: TRBV9
j_gene: TRBJ1-6
CDR3aa: ASSGTGEENSPLH

v_gene: TRBV5-1
j_gene: TRBJ2-4
CDR3aa: ASSLAGTGIGNIQY

v_gene: TRBV4-1
j_gene: TRBJ2-2
CDR3aa: ASSHQGGRQNTGELF

v_gene: TRBV18
j_gene: TRBJ1-6
CDR3aa: ASSPPSTGANSPLH

v_gene: TRBV5-5
j_gene: TRBJ1-3
CDR3aa: ASSFTPGQRAGNTIY

v_gene: TRBV18
j_gene: TRBJ1-5
CDR3aa: ASSPLGGQPQH

v_gene: TRBV11-2
j_gene: TRBJ2-1
CDR3aa: ASSLGPSGNTYNEQF

v_gene: TRBV6-2/TRBV6-3
j_gene: TRBJ1-3
CDR3aa: ASSYDSRGNTIY

v_gene: TRBV6-5
j_gene: TRBJ1-6
CDR3aa: ASSLQAGLGSPLH

v_gene: TRBV6-1
j_gene: TRBJ1-2
CDR3aa: ASSDLGANYGYT

v_gene: TRBV14
j_gene: TRBJ2-3
CDR3aa: ASGLANTQY

v_gene: TRBV29-1
j_gene: TRBJ1-4
CDR3aa: SVGEGEEKLF

v_gene: TRBV3-1/TRBV3-2
j_gene: TRBJ2-5
CDR3aa: ASSQGRDRGLRETQY

v_gene: TRBV5-1
j_gene: TRBJ1-1
CDR3aa: ASSNAGWNTEAF

v_gene: TRBV3-1/TRBV3-2
j_gene: TRBJ2-5
CDR3aa: ASSQVRLAGETQY

v_gene: TRBV7-2
j_gene: TRBJ2-1
CDR3aa: ASSLASGAYNEQF

v_gene: TRBV2
j_gene: TRBJ1-1
CDR3aa: ASSDGQPNTEAF

v_gene: TRBV7-2
j_gene: TRBJ1-2
CDR3aa: ASSLQEGGPYGYT

v_gene: TRBV7-2
j_gene: TRBJ1-5
CDR3aa: ASSLEMGGEGGNQPQH

v_gene: TRBV5-1
j_gene: TRBJ2-1
CDR3aa: ASSADSWGNEQF

v_gene: TRBV7-2
j_gene: TRBJ1-2
CDR3aa: ASSKGQGDRDT